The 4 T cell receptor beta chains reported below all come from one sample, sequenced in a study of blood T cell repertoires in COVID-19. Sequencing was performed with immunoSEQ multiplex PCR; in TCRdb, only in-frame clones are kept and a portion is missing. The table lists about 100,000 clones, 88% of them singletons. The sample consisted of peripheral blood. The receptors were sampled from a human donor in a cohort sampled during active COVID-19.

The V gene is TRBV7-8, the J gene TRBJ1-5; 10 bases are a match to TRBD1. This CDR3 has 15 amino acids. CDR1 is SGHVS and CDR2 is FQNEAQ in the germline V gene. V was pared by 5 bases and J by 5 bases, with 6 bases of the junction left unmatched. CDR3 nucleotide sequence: TGTGCCAGCAGCCCCGGGACAGGGGAGGATCAGCCCCAGCATTTT. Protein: CASSPGTGEDQPQHF.

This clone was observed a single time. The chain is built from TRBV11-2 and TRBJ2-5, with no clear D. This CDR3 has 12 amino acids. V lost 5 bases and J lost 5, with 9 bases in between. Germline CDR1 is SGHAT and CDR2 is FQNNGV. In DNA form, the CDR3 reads TGTGCCAGCAGCCCAGACATGGAGACCCAGTACTTC. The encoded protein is CASSPDMETQYF.

CDR3 DNA sequence: TGTGCCAGTAGTATAGTAAGGGACTGGAATACCTACGAGCAGTACTTC. This translates into CASSIVRDWNTYEQYF. The V and J genes are TRBV19 and TRBJ2-7, with D tentatively TRBD2 (6 bases). In germline, CDR1 is LNHDA, CDR2 SQIVND (reference sequence). Trimming shortened V by 1 base and J by 2 bases, and 15 bases separated the two germline ends. The CDR3 runs to 16 residues.

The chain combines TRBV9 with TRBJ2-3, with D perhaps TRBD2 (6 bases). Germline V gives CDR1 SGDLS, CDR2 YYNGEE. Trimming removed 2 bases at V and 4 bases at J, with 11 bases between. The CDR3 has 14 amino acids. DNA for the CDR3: TGTGCCAGCAGCGTCGGAGGGCTAGCAGATACGCAGTATTTT. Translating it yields CASSVGGLADTQYF.